This T cell receptor (beta chain) was identified in a study of T-cell reconstitution after alpha-beta-depleted transplantation in children. Overall study results and limits: Roughly two months post-transplant, alpha-beta T cells reportedly originated from several hundred graft clones that had expanded. Counts and diversity of T cells one year after transplant came mostly from newly produced T cells.

Of note for this clonotype: Its target is unknown.

Trimming removed 5 bases from V and 6 bases from J, with 13 bases in between. In germline, CDR1 is ENHRY, CDR2 SYGVKD. CDR3 length: 14 residues. It was with unique molecular identifiers that the TCRbeta library was prepared. TCRdb passed the PCR reads through MiXCR, listing each CDR3 protein once. Here the sample spans some 600,000 distinct CDR3 sequences, 10% to 15% being singletons. The chain is built from TRBV10-3 and TRBJ2-2, with D possibly TRBD2 on 5 matching bases. This clonotype was obtained from a male patient younger than 18 who had a stem cell transplant for acute myeloid leukemia, so the T cells may come from the graft donor. This specimen was PBMCs, mostly from graft donor cells, taken 360 days after TCRalphabeta/CD19-depleted stem cell transplant. This CDR3 reads CAISPWAEAGELFF. The CDR3, as DNA: TGTGCCATCAGTCCGTGGGCGGAGGCCGGGGAGCTGTTTTTT.